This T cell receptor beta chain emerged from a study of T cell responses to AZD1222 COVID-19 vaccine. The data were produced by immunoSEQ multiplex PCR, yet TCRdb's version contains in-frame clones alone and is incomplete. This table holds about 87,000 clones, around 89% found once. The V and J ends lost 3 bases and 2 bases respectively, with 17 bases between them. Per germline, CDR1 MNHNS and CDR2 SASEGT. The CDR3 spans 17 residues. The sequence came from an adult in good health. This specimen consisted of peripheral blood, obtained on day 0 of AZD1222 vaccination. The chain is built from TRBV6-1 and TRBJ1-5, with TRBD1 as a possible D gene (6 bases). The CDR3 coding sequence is TGTGCCAGCAGTGATCGCCTAGGGGGTTCGGGCAATCAGCCCCAGCATTTT. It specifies CASSDRLGGSGNQPQHF.